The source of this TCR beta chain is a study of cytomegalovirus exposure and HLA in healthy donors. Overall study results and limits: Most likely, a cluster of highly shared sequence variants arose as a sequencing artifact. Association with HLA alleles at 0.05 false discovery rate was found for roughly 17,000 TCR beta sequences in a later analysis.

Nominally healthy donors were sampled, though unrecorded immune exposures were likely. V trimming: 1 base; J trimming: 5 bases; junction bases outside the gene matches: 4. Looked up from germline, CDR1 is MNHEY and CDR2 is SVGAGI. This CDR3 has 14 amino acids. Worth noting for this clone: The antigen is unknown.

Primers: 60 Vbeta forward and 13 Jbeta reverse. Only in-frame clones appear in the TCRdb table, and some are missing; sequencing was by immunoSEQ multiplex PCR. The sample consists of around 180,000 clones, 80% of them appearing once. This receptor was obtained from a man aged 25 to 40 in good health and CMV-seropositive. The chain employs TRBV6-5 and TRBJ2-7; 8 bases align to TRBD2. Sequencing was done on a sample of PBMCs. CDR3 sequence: CASSYFGGANEQYF. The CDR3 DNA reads TGTGCCAGCAGTTACTTCGGGGGGGCCAACGAGCAGTACTTC.